These 15 T cell receptor beta chains came from one sample sequenced in a study of T-cell reconstitution after alpha-beta-depleted transplantation in children. Preparation of the TCRbeta library used unique molecular identifiers. TCRdb re-derived calls from the PCR reads in MiXCR, one entry per CDR3 protein. The data show about 980,000 distinct CDR3 sequences, about 29% seen once. This material consisted of PBMCs, mostly from graft donor cells, taken 360 days after TCRalphabeta/CD19-depleted stem cell transplant. These receptors were taken from a boy in the first two years of life who had a stem cell transplant for SCID, so the T cells may come from the graft donor.

The chain joins TRBV5-1 to TRBJ2-4; D is ambiguous. The V end was cut by 0 bases, the J end by 4 bases, with 8 bases between. Germline-derived CDR1 and CDR2 are SGHRS and YFSETQ. The CDR3 has 14 amino acids. Written as DNA, the CDR3 is TGCGCCAGCAGCTTGGGTCACCTTAAAAACATTCAGTACTTC. Translation: CASSLGHLKNIQYF.

This chain connects TRBV15 to TRBJ2-7, with 8 bases identical to TRBD1. Germline trimming cut 3 bases from V and 5 bases from J; bases unmatched to any gene: 9. This CDR3 has 15 amino acids. Germline-derived CDR1 and CDR2 are LNHNV and YYDKDF (reference sequence). CDR3 in DNA: TGTGCCACCAGCAGGAAGACAGGGGTTCTCAACGAGCAGTACTTC. It specifies CATSRKTGVLNEQYF.

This clonotype was counted only a few times. The rearrangement uses TRBV10-3 and TRBJ2-6; 10 bases map to TRBD1. From germline, CDR1 is ENHRY and CDR2 SYGVKD. J gave up 4 bases and V 5 bases, and 8 bases lay outside the gene matches. The CDR3 extends over 17 amino acids. In DNA form, the CDR3 reads TGTGCCATCAGTCGACAGGGGGCCTCAGGAGGGGCCAACGTCCTGACTTTC. Translated, it gives CAISRQGASGGANVLTF.

This clonotype was counted many times. The chain couples TRBV7-2 to TRBJ1-3, with D uncertain. The germline V gene has CDR1 SGHTA and CDR2 FQGNSA. The CDR3 is 15 residues long. The V end was cut by 5 bases, the J end by 2 bases, with 13 bases between. The CDR3 DNA follows: TGTGCCAGCAGCCTCGCGGGCACAGCTGGAAACACCATATATTTT. It encodes CASSLAGTAGNTIYF.

The chain links TRBV4-2 to TRBJ2-7; TRBD1 matches at 8 bases. The CDR3 covers 16 residues. Trimming took 0 bases from V and 4 from J; bases not matched to a gene: 8. The germline gives CDR1 LGHNA, CDR2 YNFKEQ. The CDR3 DNA follows: TGTGCCAGCAGCCAAGATGGGGACAGGAGGGTTTACGAGCAGTACTTC. Protein sequence: CASSQDGDRRVYEQYF.

The rearrangement uses TRBV6-1 and TRBJ2-7; D might be TRBD1 (6 bases). Per germline, CDR1 MNHNS and CDR2 SASEGT. This CDR3 has 17 amino acids. Trimming took 8 bases from V and 1 from J, leaving 24 bases between them. The DNA of the CDR3 is TGTGCCAGCGCCCGCCCTTCATACCGGGACAATTCCTACGAGCAGTACTTC. Encoded protein: CASARPSYRDNSYEQYF.

The chain uses TRBV9 and TRBJ1-1, with 8 bases fitting TRBD1. CDR3 length equals 16 residues. Per the germline V gene, CDR1 is SGDLS and CDR2 is YYNGEE. V trimming: 0 bases; J trimming: 5 bases; junction bases outside the gene matches: 9. The CDR3 loop is CASSVGGTGGPTEAFF. The CDR3 nucleotides are TGTGCCAGCAGCGTAGGGGGAACAGGGGGGCCTACTGAAGCTTTCTTT.

V is TRBV28 and J is TRBJ2-7; D is unresolved. V dropped 5 bases and J dropped 2 bases, with 13 bases sitting between them. CDR1 is MDHEN and CDR2 is SYDVKM in the germline V gene. The length of the CDR3 is 14 residues. CDR3 sequence: CASSLPWAPYEQYF. CDR3 nucleotide sequence: TGTGCCAGCAGTCTCCCCTGGGCCCCCTACGAGCAGTACTTC.

This clonotype came up a few times. The J gene is TRBJ2-3, the V gene TRBV9, with D possibly matching TRBD2 (5 bases). This CDR3 comprises 12 residues. V dropped 0 bases and J dropped 14 bases, with 13 bases sitting between them. Germline V CDR1 and CDR2: SGDLS, YYNGEE. CDR3 nucleotide sequence: TGTGCCAGCAGCGTAGATCGAGCGGCGCCGTATTTT. Protein: CASSVDRAAPYF.

V and J are TRBV6-1 and TRBJ1-5; tentative D call: TRBD1 (6 bases). The CDR3 spans 15 residues. CDR1 and CDR2 (germline): MNHNS, SASEGT. Deletions cut 6 bases from V and 4 bases from J, with 16 bases between. The CDR3 region is CASRPTGPGNQPQHF. In nucleotides, the CDR3 is TGTGCCAGCAGACCTACAGGGCCGGGGAATCAGCCCCAGCATTTT.

The J gene is TRBJ2-7, the V gene TRBV20-1; 10 bases align to TRBD2. Losses at the gene ends were 2 bases for V and 3 bases for J; bases not matched to a gene: 4. Germline V gives CDR1 DFQATT, CDR2 SNEGSKA (reference sequence). The CDR3 is made up of 14 amino acids. CDR3 DNA sequence: TGCAGTGCTAGAATGCCTAGCGGGGGCTACGAGCAGTACTTC. This sequence encodes CSARMPSGGYEQYF.

The chain joins TRBV20-1 to TRBJ2-5, with 8 positions matching TRBD1. The CDR3 has 15 residues. Germline assignment: CDR1 DFQATT and CDR2 SNEGSKA (reference sequence). V lost 0 bases, J lost 4 bases, and 7 bases stayed unmatched. The CDR3 DNA reads TGCAGTGCTAGAGACCCGGGCAGGGGGCGAGAGACCCAGTACTTC. Protein: CSARDPGRGRETQYF.

A few counts support this clonotype. V and J are TRBV20-1 and TRBJ1-5; 7 positions agree with TRBD1. This CDR3 has 14 residues. Germline loops: CDR1 DFQATT, CDR2 SNEGSKA (reference sequence). Trimming took 7 bases from V and 3 from J; bases not matched to a gene: 9. The CDR3 region has the DNA TGCAGTGTTCCTCGGACAGGCTCCAATCAGCCCCAGCATTTT. Translated: CSVPRTGSNQPQHF.

The rearrangement links TRBV18 to TRBJ2-7; maybe TRBD1 (5 bases). The CDR3 runs 14 residues. CDR1 is KGHSH, CDR2 LQKENI, per germline. V was shortened by 6 bases and J by 2 bases, with 14 bases between the two germline ends. The CDR3 here is CASSLTQGTYEQYF. CDR3 bases: TGTGCCAGCTCTCTCACCCAGGGAACCTACGAGCAGTACTTC. Based on the CDR3 plus reference TRBV18 and TRBJ2-7, the full variable domain is NAGVMQNPRHLVRRRGQEARLRCSPMKGHSHVYWYRQLPEEGLKFMVYLQKENIIDESGMPKERFSAEFPKEGPSILRIQQVVRGDSAAYFCASSLTQGTYEQYFGPGTRLTVT.

This clonotype was counted a few times. This chain joins TRBV9 and TRBJ2-5; TRBD1 matches at 10 bases. Per the germline V gene, CDR1 is SGDLS and CDR2 is YYNGEE. V shed 3 bases and J 0 bases; nucleotides not matched to a gene: 2. The CDR3 loop spans 15 amino acids. CDR3 sequence (DNA): TGTGCCAGCAGCGCGGGACAGGGGAACCAAGAGACCCAGTACTTC. Amino acids: CASSAGQGNQETQYF.